Below, one T cell receptor beta chain is given with its context. Antigen unknown. Clones were sequenced by immunoSEQ multiplex PCR, and TCRdb holds only the in-frame ones, with some missing. The sample shows 130,000 or so clones, 85% to 90% of them seen only once. The data were obtained in a study of T cell responses to AZD1222 COVID-19 vaccine. Findings and limits, study-wide: The reported proportion of spike-specific TCRs targeting unmutated variant regions was nearly half. Seropositivity was recorded at baseline in only a handful of AZD1222 recipients. Donors, mostly white British, included more females; clonal diversity was possibly underestimated. A rise in Spike-specific TCR breadth and depth followed two AZD1222 doses.

The V gene's germline CDR1 is MNHEY and CDR2 SVGAGI. The CDR3 runs 14 residues. Deletions cut 6 bases from V and 6 bases from J, with 14 bases between. The starting material was peripheral blood, obtained on day 0 of AZD1222 vaccination. The rearrangement joins TRBV6-5 to TRBJ2-2; D uncertain. The receptor's source is an adult in good health. The CDR3 spells CASRRPTWAGELFF. The CDR3 DNA is TGTGCCAGCAGGCGACCAACCTGGGCCGGGGAGCTGTTTTTT.